The rows below give T cell receptor beta chains drawn from one sample of a study of T cells in Graves' hyperthyroidism and ophthalmopathy. One entry per CDR3 protein, called by TCRdb with MiXCR from the multiplex PCR reads. The sample lists around 520,000 distinct CDR3 sequences; 24% were seen once. Sample: blood. These receptors were taken from a woman between 25 and 40 years old with Graves' ophthalmopathy. The CDR3 runs from the conserved cysteine through the conserved F or W. The D gene is left open where the match is weak. For some rows the clone size is stated as once, few or many, or as a class when expanded; others skip it.

TRBJ1-6	16	NA	TRBD1	TRBV6-5	CASSYSETGGDSPLHF	TGTGCCAGCAGTTACTCGGAAACAGGGGGGGATTCACCCCTCCACTTT
TRBJ1-2	15	many	NA	TRBV6-5	CASSFRDGANYGYTF	TGTGCCAGCAGTTTCCGGGACGGAGCTAACTATGGCTACACCTTC
TRBJ1-2	13	NA	TRBD1	TRBV30	CAWSRTGNYGYTF	TGTGCCTGGAGTAGGACAGGGAACTATGGCTACACCTTC
TRBJ2-7	14	few	TRBD1	TRBV11-3	CASSSIQGVGEQYF	TGTGCCAGCAGCTCAATTCAGGGGGTGGGCGAGCAGTACTTC
TRBJ2-7	15	few	NA	TRBV6-5	CASSYDPGGSDEQYF	TGTGCCAGCAGTTACGACCCCGGGGGTAGCGACGAGCAGTACTTC
TRBJ2-2	13	few	NA	TRBV5-6	CASSFRWAGELFF	TGTGCCAGCAGCTTTCGGTGGGCCGGGGAGCTGTTTTTT
TRBJ2-2	18	NA	TRBD1	TRBV28	CASYQIPGTGGSGGELFF	TGTGCCAGCTACCAAATACCCGGGACAGGGGGTTCTGGCGGGGAGCTGTTTTTT
TRBJ1-1	14	NA	TRBD1	TRBV18	CASSSTTGDTEAFF	TGTGCCAGCTCGTCAACGACAGGGGACACTGAAGCTTTCTTT
TRBJ2-5	17	NA	NA	TRBV9	CASSVGIIRGGQETQYF	TGTGCCAGCAGCGTAGGAATCATTAGAGGGGGCCAAGAGACCCAGTACTTC
TRBJ1-1	14	NA	TRBD1	TRBV14	CASRGGGAGTEAFF	TGTGCCAGCAGGGGAGGGGGCGCGGGGACTGAAGCTTTCTTT
TRBJ2-7	14	NA	TRBD1	TRBV20-1	CSASSGTGGYEQYF	TGCAGTGCTAGTTCGGGGACAGGGGGCTACGAGCAGTACTTC
TRBJ2-7	13	NA	TRBD2	TRBV28	CASSFSGRDEQYF	TGTGCCAGCAGTTTTAGCGGGAGGGACGAGCAGTACTTC
TRBJ2-7	15	many	NA	TRBV7-2	CASRSSRDGLFEQYF	TGTGCCAGCAGAAGCAGCCGAGACGGTCTCTTCGAGCAGTACTTC
TRBJ2-7	15	many	TRBD1	TRBV27	CASSPSVRGPSEQYF	TGTGCCAGCAGTCCCTCGGTCAGGGGGCCTTCCGAGCAGTACTTC
TRBJ2-5	15	many	TRBD1	TRBV24-1	CATSDPGQGDGTQYF	TGTGCCACCAGTGATCCCGGACAGGGAGACGGGACCCAGTACTTC
TRBJ2-7	14	NA	NA	TRBV19	CASSVRDVSYEQYF	TGTGCCAGTAGTGTACGGGACGTCTCCTACGAGCAGTACTTC
TRBJ2-7	11	once	NA	TRBV5-6	CASSLLYDQYF	TGTGCCAGCAGCTTACTATACGATCAGTACTTC
TRBJ2-2	15	NA	TRBD1	TRBV7-2	CASSSDRPNTGELFF	TGTGCCAGCAGCTCGGACAGGCCGAACACCGGGGAGCTGTTTTTT
TRBJ2-2	15	many	TRBD1	TRBV12-3/TRBV12-4	CASSEPGQGIGELFF	TGTGCCAGCAGTGAACCGGGACAGGGTATCGGGGAGCTGTTTTTT
TRBJ1-2	15	NA	TRBD1	TRBV5-1	CASSFGGQGGYGYTF	TGCGCCAGCAGCTTCGGCGGACAGGGGGGGTATGGCTACACCTTC
TRBJ2-5	13	NA	TRBD1	TRBV6-1	CASSKDRGETQYF	TGTGCCAGCAGCAAGGACAGGGGGGAGACCCAGTACTTC
TRBJ1-2	14	many	TRBD1	TRBV12-3/TRBV12-4	CASSVQGARSGYTF	TGTGCCAGCAGTGTACAGGGGGCGAGGTCTGGCTACACCTTC
TRBJ2-7	13	many	NA	TRBV10-1	CASSDHGADEQYF	TGCGCCAGCAGTGATCACGGCGCGGACGAGCAGTACTTC
TRBJ1-2	14	NA	TRBD1	TRBV29-1	CSVEPGGTNYGYTF	TGCAGCGTTGAACCAGGGGGGACTAACTATGGCTACACCTTC
TRBJ2-5	13	NA	NA	TRBV29-1	CSVELSGGETQYF	TGCAGCGTTGAACTATCCGGAGGAGAGACCCAGTACTTC
TRBJ2-5	15	NA	NA	TRBV6-1	CASSEYGLPGQTQYF	TGTGCCAGCAGTGAATACGGACTCCCGGGACAGACCCAGTACTTC
TRBJ2-2	18	many	TRBD2	TRBV28	CASNSGLADTMNTGELFF	TGTGCCAGCAACTCGGGGCTAGCGGATACCATGAACACCGGGGAGCTGTTTTTT
TRBJ2-3	16	NA	NA	TRBV11-1	CASRSLSGFSTDTQYF	TGTGCCAGCAGATCCTTGTCGGGGTTCAGCACAGATACGCAGTATTTT
TRBJ1-2	13	many	NA	TRBV7-8	CASSSTGNYGYTF	TGTGCCAGCAGCTCCACAGGGAACTATGGCTACACCTTC
TRBJ2-7	13	few	TRBD1	TRBV6-1	CASRQGANYEQYF	TGTGCCAGCAGGCAGGGGGCGAACTACGAGCAGTACTTC
TRBJ2-1	13	few	NA	TRBV7-2	CASSQDRGGEQFF	TGTGCCAGCAGCCAAGATAGGGGGGGTGAGCAGTTCTTC
TRBJ1-5	15	many	NA	TRBV12-3/TRBV12-4	CASSLWGGGTQPQHF	TGTGCCAGCAGTTTGTGGGGAGGAGGCACTCAGCCCCAGCATTTT
TRBJ1-1	13	NA	NA	TRBV6-1	CASSVTLDTEAFF	TGTGCCAGCAGTGTGACGTTGGACACTGAAGCTTTCTTT
TRBJ1-1	13	few	NA	TRBV19	CASRSVGGRQAFF	TGTGCCAGTAGAAGCGTCGGCGGACGCCAAGCTTTCTTT
TRBJ1-2	12	NA	NA	TRBV19	CASSITGLGYTF	TGTGCCAGTAGTATTACAGGGTTGGGCTACACCTTC
TRBJ1-5	15	few	NA	TRBV4-1	CASSHGQGDGQPQHF	TGCGCCAGCAGCCACGGGCAGGGTGACGGTCAGCCCCAGCATTTT
TRBJ1-1	16	many	TRBD1	TRBV12-3/TRBV12-4	CASSHLPGGTRTEAFF	TGTGCCAGCAGTCACCTCCCAGGGGGCACCCGCACTGAAGCTTTCTTT
TRBJ1-2	13	many	NA	TRBV5-1	CASSGPIDYGYTF	TGCGCCAGCAGCGGCCCTATTGACTATGGCTACACCTTC
TRBJ1-1	16	many	NA	TRBV7-2	CASSLAITAMNTEAFF	TGTGCCAGCAGCTTAGCGATAACAGCGATGAACACTGAAGCTTTCTTT
TRBJ2-7	15	many	NA	TRBV11-2	CASSLRGDIPYEQYF	TGTGCCAGCAGCTTAAGAGGGGATATCCCCTACGAGCAGTACTTC
TRBJ1-3	13	NA	NA	TRBV6-1	CASSLEQVYTIYF	TGTGCCAGCAGTCTAGAACAGGTTTACACCATATATTTT